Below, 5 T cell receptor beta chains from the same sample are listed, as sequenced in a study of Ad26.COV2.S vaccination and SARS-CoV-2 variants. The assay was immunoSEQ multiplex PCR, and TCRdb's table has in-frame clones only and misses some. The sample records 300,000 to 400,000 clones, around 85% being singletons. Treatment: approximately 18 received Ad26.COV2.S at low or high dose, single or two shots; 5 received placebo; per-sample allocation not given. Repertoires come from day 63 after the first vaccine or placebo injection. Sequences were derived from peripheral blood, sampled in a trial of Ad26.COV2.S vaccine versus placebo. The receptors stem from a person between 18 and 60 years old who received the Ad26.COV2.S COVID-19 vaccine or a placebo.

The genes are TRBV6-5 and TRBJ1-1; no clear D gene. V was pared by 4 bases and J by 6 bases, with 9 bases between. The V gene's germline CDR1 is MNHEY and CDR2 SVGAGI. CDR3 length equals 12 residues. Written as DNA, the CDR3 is TGTGCCAGCAGTTCCAGGTTGGCTGAAGCTTTCTTT. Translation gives CASSSRLAEAFF.

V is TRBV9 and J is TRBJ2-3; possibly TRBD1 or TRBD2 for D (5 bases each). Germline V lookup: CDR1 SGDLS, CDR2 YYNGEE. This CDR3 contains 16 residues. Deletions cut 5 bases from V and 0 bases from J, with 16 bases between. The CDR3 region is CASSIKGGGSTDTQYF. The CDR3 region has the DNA TGTGCCAGCAGTATAAAGGGTGGGGGAAGCACAGATACGCAGTATTTT.

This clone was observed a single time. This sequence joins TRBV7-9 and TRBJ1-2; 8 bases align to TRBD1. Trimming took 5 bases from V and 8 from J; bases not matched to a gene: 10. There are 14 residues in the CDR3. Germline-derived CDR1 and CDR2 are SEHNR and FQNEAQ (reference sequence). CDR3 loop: CASSGTDREGGYTF. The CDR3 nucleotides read TGTGCCAGCAGCGGCACGGACAGGGAGGGAGGCTACACCTTC.

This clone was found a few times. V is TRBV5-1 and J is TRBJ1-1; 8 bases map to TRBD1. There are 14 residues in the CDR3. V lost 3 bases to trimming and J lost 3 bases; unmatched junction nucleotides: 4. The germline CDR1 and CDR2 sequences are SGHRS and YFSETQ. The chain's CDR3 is CASSSGTGHTEAFF. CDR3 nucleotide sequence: TGCGCCAGCAGCTCAGGGACAGGCCACACTGAAGCTTTCTTT.

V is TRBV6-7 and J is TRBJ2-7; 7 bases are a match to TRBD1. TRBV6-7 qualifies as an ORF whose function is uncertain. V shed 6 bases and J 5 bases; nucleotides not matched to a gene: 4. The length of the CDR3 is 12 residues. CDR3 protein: CASRNRGHEQYF. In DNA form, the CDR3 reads TGTGCCAGCAGGAACAGGGGCCACGAGCAGTACTTC.